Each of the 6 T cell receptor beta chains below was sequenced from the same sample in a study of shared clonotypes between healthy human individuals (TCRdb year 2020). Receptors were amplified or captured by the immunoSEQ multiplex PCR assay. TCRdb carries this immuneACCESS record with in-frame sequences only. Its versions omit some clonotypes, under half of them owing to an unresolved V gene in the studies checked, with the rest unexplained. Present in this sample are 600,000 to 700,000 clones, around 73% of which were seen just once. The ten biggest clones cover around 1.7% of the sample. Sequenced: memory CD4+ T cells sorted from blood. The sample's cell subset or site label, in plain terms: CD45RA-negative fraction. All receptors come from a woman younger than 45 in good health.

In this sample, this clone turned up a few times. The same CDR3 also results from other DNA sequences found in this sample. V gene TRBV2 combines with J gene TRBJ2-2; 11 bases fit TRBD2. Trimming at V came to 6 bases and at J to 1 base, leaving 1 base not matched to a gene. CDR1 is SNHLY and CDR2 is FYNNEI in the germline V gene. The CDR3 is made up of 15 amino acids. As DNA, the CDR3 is TGTGCCAGCAGGGGGACTAGCGGGAACACCGGGGAGCTGTTTTTT. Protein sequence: CASRGTSGNTGELFF.

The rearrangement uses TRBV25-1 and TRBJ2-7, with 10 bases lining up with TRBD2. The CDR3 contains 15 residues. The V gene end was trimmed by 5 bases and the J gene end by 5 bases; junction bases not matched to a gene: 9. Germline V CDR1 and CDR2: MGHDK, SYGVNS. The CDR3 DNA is TGTGCCAGCAGTTCAGGGCTAGCGGGAGACAACGAGCAGTACTTC. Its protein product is CASSSGLAGDNEQYF.

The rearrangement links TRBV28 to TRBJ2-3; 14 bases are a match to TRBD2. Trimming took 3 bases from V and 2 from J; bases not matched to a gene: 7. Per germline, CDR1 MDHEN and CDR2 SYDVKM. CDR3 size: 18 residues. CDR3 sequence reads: CASSFPLGLAGVTDTQYF. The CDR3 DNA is TGTGCCAGCAGTTTCCCCTTGGGACTAGCGGGAGTCACAGATACGCAGTATTTT.

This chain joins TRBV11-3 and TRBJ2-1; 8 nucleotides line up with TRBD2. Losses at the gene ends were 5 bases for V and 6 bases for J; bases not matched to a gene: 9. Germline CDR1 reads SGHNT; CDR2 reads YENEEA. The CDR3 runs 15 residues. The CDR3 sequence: CASSHARSGGNEQFF. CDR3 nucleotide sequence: TGTGCCAGCAGCCACGCCAGGAGCGGGGGCAATGAGCAGTTCTTC.

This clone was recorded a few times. CDR3 DNA: TGTGCCAGCAGTTTATTGGGGGAGGGTGGGACCCAGTACTTC. This sequence encodes CASSLLGEGGTQYF. V is TRBV27 and J is TRBJ2-5, with TRBD2 identical over 7 bases. With V trimmed by 1 base and J by 7 bases, 6 bases remained unmatched. Germline loops: CDR1 MNHEY, CDR2 SMNVEV (reference sequence). The CDR3 totals 14 residues.

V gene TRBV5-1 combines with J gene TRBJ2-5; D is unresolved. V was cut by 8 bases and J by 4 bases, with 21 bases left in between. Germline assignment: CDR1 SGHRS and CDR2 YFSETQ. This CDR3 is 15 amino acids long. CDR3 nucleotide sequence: TGCGCCAGTGGTGTAGGCACAGATAGCTTAGAGACCCAGTACTTC. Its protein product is CASGVGTDSLETQYF.